This passage covers 30 T cell receptor beta chains from one sample sequenced in a study of regulatory dendritic cells for organ transplantation. Assay: immunoSEQ multiplex PCR; the TCRdb copy retains only in-frame clones and omits some. In the table there are 30,000 to 40,000 clones, 90% to 95% of which are singletons. Source material: naive CD8+ T cells from blood. Subset reported: CD45RA+ naive T cells. These receptors were obtained from a human donor in good health.

The genes are TRBV27 and TRBJ2-7, with TRBD1 identical over 9 bases. J was trimmed by 3 bases and V by 3 bases; bases with no gene match: 15. Per germline, CDR1 MNHEY and CDR2 SMNVEV (reference sequence). The CDR3 covers 18 residues. The CDR3 DNA reads as TGTGCCAGCAGTTTTGGGGGAGCGGGGACAGGGAATTTCTACGAGCAGTACTTC. Its translation is CASSFGGAGTGNFYEQYF.

The rearrangement links TRBV28 to TRBJ2-7; 8 bases fit TRBD1. CDR1 and CDR2 from the germline V gene are MDHEN and SYDVKM. The CDR3 loop spans 14 amino acids. With V trimmed by 5 bases and J by 2 bases, 5 bases remained unmatched. The chain's CDR3 is CASSVTGVAYEQYF. The CDR3 DNA reads TGTGCCAGCAGTGTGACAGGGGTAGCCTACGAGCAGTACTTC.

The sample holds one count of this clone. The chain uses TRBV5-4 and TRBJ2-1; D might be TRBD1 (5 bases). The CDR3 is 13 residues long. V lost 0 bases to trimming and J lost 5 bases, with 6 bases between them. Germline V gene sequence: CDR1 SGHNT, CDR2 YYREEE (reference sequence). CDR3 in amino acids: CASSLARDNEQFF. CDR3 DNA sequence: TGTGCCAGCAGCTTGGCCAGGGACAATGAGCAGTTCTTC.

The V and J genes are TRBV7-9 and TRBJ1-1; maybe TRBD1 (5 bases). Trimming cost V 4 bases and J 1 base, with 13 bases left between them. CDR1 SEHNR and CDR2 FQNEAQ come from the germline V gene (reference sequence). The CDR3 contains 15 residues. In DNA form, the CDR3 reads TGTGCCAGCAGCTCTGAGGGACGGAGGAACACTGAAGCTTTCTTT. It yields the protein CASSSEGRRNTEAFF.

The chain has TRBV19 and TRBJ2-3; D may be TRBD2 (5 bases). Trimming took 1 base from V and 1 from J, leaving 12 bases between them. CDR3 length equals 16 residues. CDR1 and CDR2 (germline): LNHDA, SQIVND (reference sequence). CDR3 in amino acids: CASSIGGGLRTDTQYF. For the CDR3, the DNA is TGTGCCAGTAGTATAGGAGGCGGGCTCCGCACAGATACGCAGTATTTT.

The chain combines TRBV5-8 with TRBJ1-1; maybe TRBD1 (5 bases). The CDR3 loop spans 14 amino acids. The V end was cut by 2 bases, the J end by 1 base, with 9 bases between. CDR1 is SGHTS, CDR2 YDEGEE, per germline. CDR3 in amino acids: CASSFETANTEAFF. CDR3 coding DNA: TGTGCCAGCAGCTTTGAGACAGCGAACACTGAAGCTTTCTTT.

This chain uses TRBV27 with TRBJ2-3, with a weak D call TRBD1 (6 bases). Germline CDR1 reads MNHEY; CDR2 reads SMNVEV (reference sequence). V shed 3 bases and J shed 5 bases, with 15 bases lying between them. The CDR3 covers 15 residues. The CDR3 spells CASSLEQGRGDTQYF. Here the CDR3 DNA reads TGTGCCAGCAGTTTGGAACAGGGCCGGGGAGATACGCAGTATTTT.

The chain combines TRBV30 with TRBJ1-5; D ambiguous. The CDR3 has 14 amino acids. Trimming took off 0 bases at V and 1 base at J, with 7 bases between the two ends. Germline lookup yields CDR1 GTSNPN and CDR2 SVGIG (reference sequence). The CDR3 DNA sequence: TGTGCCTGGAGTGTACCTGGGAGCAATCAGCCCCAGCATTTT. Translation gives CAWSVPGSNQPQHF.

The V and J genes are TRBV5-1 and TRBJ2-1; 8 nucleotides agree with TRBD1. After removal of 0 bases from V and 5 bases from J, the junction contained 7 bases not matched to a gene. Germline loops: CDR1 SGHRS, CDR2 YFSETQ. This CDR3 is 16 amino acids long. CDR3 bases: TGCGCCAGCAGCTTGGTTATAGGGACAGGCGACAATGAGCAGTTCTTC. Translating it yields CASSLVIGTGDNEQFF.

The chain links TRBV5-4 to TRBJ1-1, with 7 positions matching TRBD1. The CDR3 sequence is 13 residues long. In germline, CDR1 is SGHNT, CDR2 YYREEE (reference sequence). The V segment lost 4 bases and the J segment 4 bases; nucleotides outside the gene matches: 4. The CDR3 sequence: CASSTQGVTEAFF. CDR3 nucleotides: TGTGCCAGCAGCACGCAGGGGGTCACTGAAGCTTTCTTT.

The chain combines TRBV7-9 with TRBJ2-5; TRBD2 matches 8 bases. The germline V gene has CDR1 SEHNR and CDR2 FQNEAQ (reference sequence). The CDR3 length is 15 residues. V shed 3 bases and J 4 bases; nucleotides not matched to a gene: 7. For the CDR3, the DNA is TGTGCCAGCAGCTTCAGCGGGAGTCATAGAGAGACCCAGTACTTC. The encoded protein is CASSFSGSHRETQYF.

This rearrangement joins TRBV7-6 to TRBJ2-3, with 11 positions matching TRBD2. Unmatched junction bases numbered 5, after V lost 3 bases and J lost 12 bases. The CDR3 contains 13 residues. Germline V lookup: CDR1 SGHVS, CDR2 FNYEAQ. CDR3 loop: CASSFSGGASQYF. As DNA, the CDR3 is TGTGCCAGCAGCTTTAGCGGGGGGGCCTCCCAGTATTTT.

The V and J genes are TRBV7-9 and TRBJ1-2; no clear D. The germline CDR1 and CDR2 sequences are SEHNR and FQNEAQ (reference sequence). This CDR3 contains 13 residues. The V end lost 3 bases, the J end lost 6 bases, and 11 bases lay between the germline ends. CDR3 amino acids: CASSLVMPDGYTF. CDR3 DNA: TGTGCCAGCAGCTTGGTAATGCCGGATGGCTACACCTTC.

V is TRBV7-2 and J is TRBJ2-7; D remains ambiguous. CDR3 length equals 13 residues. Trimming shortened V by 3 bases and J by 0 bases, and 6 bases separated the two germline ends. Germline V lookup: CDR1 SGHTA, CDR2 FQGNSA. The CDR3 protein is CASSFAGSYEQYF. In DNA form, the CDR3 reads TGTGCCAGCAGCTTCGCAGGCTCCTACGAGCAGTACTTC.

Written as DNA, the CDR3 is TGTGCCAGCAGTTTTGGCCCTGGATACGAGCAGTACTTC. Translated: CASSFGPGYEQYF. The chain employs TRBV27 and TRBJ2-7, with D unclear. CDR1 is MNHEY and CDR2 is SMNVEV in the germline V gene (reference sequence). The CDR3 loop spans 13 amino acids. With 3 bases removed from V and 4 bases from J, the gap between germline ends came to 10 bases.

The V gene is TRBV9, the J gene TRBJ2-3, with 7 bases lining up with TRBD2. The CDR3 totals 15 residues. Germline assignment: CDR1 SGDLS and CDR2 YYNGEE. Losses at the gene ends were 2 bases for V and 1 base for J; bases not matched to a gene: 4. The CDR3 DNA reads TGTGCCAGCAGCGTCGGGGGAGGGGGCACAGATACGCAGTATTTT. Protein: CASSVGGGGTDTQYF.

CDR3 loop: CASSGTGGGYEQYF. The CDR3 bases are TGTGCCAGCAGCGGCACAGGGGGTGGCTACGAGCAGTACTTC. The chain recombines TRBV9 with TRBJ2-7; the match to TRBD1 covers 8 bases. Germline CDR1 and CDR2: SGDLS and YYNGEE. The trim removed 3 bases at V and 3 bases at J, leaving 5 bases unmatched. The CDR3 spans 14 residues.

This clone was observed once. The rearrangement links TRBV6-5 to TRBJ2-3; TRBD2 matches 11 bases. This CDR3 contains 15 residues. J gave up 5 bases and V 7 bases, and 8 bases lay outside the gene matches. Germline V lookup: CDR1 MNHEY, CDR2 SVGAGI. CDR3: CASKTSGGRGDTQYF. CDR3 bases: TGTGCCAGCAAAACTAGCGGGGGACGGGGAGATACGCAGTATTTT.

The rearrangement joins TRBV14 to TRBJ2-5, with D tentatively TRBD1 (5 bases). This CDR3 region has 15 residues. V was cut by 3 bases and J by 3 bases, with 14 bases left in between. The germline V gene encodes CDR1 SGHDN and CDR2 FVKESK. CDR3 coding DNA: TGTGCCAGCAGCCACCTGAGACAGACAAAAGAGACCCAGTACTTC. It specifies CASSHLRQTKETQYF.

V and J are TRBV21-1 and TRBJ1-1. TRBV21-1 is given as a pseudogene. CDR3 length equals 17 residues. The CDR3 bases are TGTGCCAGCAGCAAGTTTTGTGAAGAGGGGCGAAACACTGAAGCTTTCTTT. This sequence encodes CASSKFCEEGRNTEAFF.

The genes are TRBV27 and TRBJ2-7; a possible D gene is TRBD1 (6 bases). V was shortened by 2 bases and J by 5 bases, with 10 bases between the two germline ends. The CDR3 has 13 residues. The germline V gene has CDR1 MNHEY and CDR2 SMNVEV (reference sequence). The CDR3 DNA is TGTGCCAGCAGTTTAGGGCAGGGGAACGAGCAGTACTTC. It is translated as CASSLGQGNEQYF.

The rearrangement uses TRBV28 and TRBJ1-5, with D perhaps TRBD1 (5 bases). In germline, CDR1 is MDHEN, CDR2 SYDVKM. The CDR3 is 16 amino acids. V shed 3 bases and J shed 3 bases, with 15 bases lying between them. Here the CDR3 DNA reads TGTGCCAGCAGTTTCCCTCGGGACCTCCCCAATCAGCCCCAGCATTTT. Amino acid sequence: CASSFPRDLPNQPQHF.

This clone was counted a single time. The V call is TRBV4-2, the J call TRBJ2-1, with TRBD2 matching over 7 bases. The V gene end was trimmed by 4 bases and the J gene end by 8 bases; junction bases not matched to a gene: 17. CDR3 length: 17 amino acids. CDR1 and CDR2 from the germline V gene are LGHNA and YNFKEQ. Written as DNA, the CDR3 is TGTGCCAGCAGCCCCTCGCCCATCGGGACTATCGGGGATGAGCAGTTCTTC. Its protein is CASSPSPIGTIGDEQFF.

To note about this clone: The junction departs from germline at one end; a sequencing error may be responsible. The rearrangement links TRBV7-7 to TRBJ2-3, with 11 bases matching TRBD2. The germline V gene has CDR1 SSHAT and CDR2 FNYEAQ (reference sequence). This CDR3 is 15 amino acids long. The CDR3 DNA is TGTGCTAGCAGCTTAGGGGCTAGCGGGAGGGATACGCAGTATTTT. Translation gives CASSLGASGRDTQYF.

The rearrangement links TRBV28 to TRBJ1-4, with a possible D match to TRBD1 (6 bases). The CDR3 spans 13 residues. Germline values: CDR1 MDHEN, CDR2 SYDVKM. V shed 3 bases and J shed 8 bases, with 10 bases lying between them. CDR3 sequence reads: CASSFRGREKLFF. CDR3 DNA: TGTGCCAGCAGTTTTAGGGGGAGGGAAAAACTGTTTTTT.

Comments on this clone: The same CDR3 also results from other DNA sequences found in this sample. This chain joins TRBV9 and TRBJ2-7; D may be TRBD2 (6 bases). The V and J ends lost 0 bases and 7 bases respectively, with 11 bases between them. The CDR3 totals 13 residues. Germline V gene lookup returns CDR1 SGDLS and CDR2 YYNGEE. CDR3 in amino acids: CASSVGAGGEQYF. In DNA form, the CDR3 reads TGTGCCAGCAGCGTAGGGGCCGGGGGTGAGCAGTACTTC. The full variable domain, its missing parts supplied by reference TRBV9 and TRBJ2-7, is DSGVTQTPKHLITATGQRVTLRCSPRSGDLSVYWYQQSLDQGLQFLIQYYNGEERAKGNILERFSAQQFPDLHSELNLSSLELGDSALYFCASSVGAGGEQYFGPGTRLTVT.

The rearrangement joins TRBV28 to TRBJ2-2; TRBD2 matches at 7 bases. V was pared by 3 bases and J by 2 bases, with 3 bases of the junction left unmatched. The CDR3 consists of 15 residues. The V gene's germline CDR1 is MDHEN and CDR2 SYDVKM. CDR3: CASSLGTTNTGELFF. The DNA of the CDR3 is TGTGCCAGCAGTTTGGGGACTACCAACACCGGGGAGCTGTTTTTT.

This chain joins TRBV9 and TRBJ1-2; D not certain. Deletions cut 4 bases from V and 4 bases from J, with 11 bases between. In germline, CDR1 is SGDLS, CDR2 YYNGEE. The CDR3 consists of 13 residues. DNA for the CDR3: TGTGCCAGCAGCAGAACAGAGTTCTATGGCTACACCTTC. Encoded protein: CASSRTEFYGYTF. Filled out from reference TRBV9 and TRBJ1-2, the complete variable domain reads DSGVTQTPKHLITATGQRVTLRCSPRSGDLSVYWYQQSLDQGLQFLIQYYNGEERAKGNILERFSAQQFPDLHSELNLSSLELGDSALYFCASSRTEFYGYTFGSGTRLTVV.

The V call is TRBV6-6, the J call TRBJ1-1; D gene ambiguous. The CDR3 consists of 15 residues. V lost 4 bases and J lost 3, with 15 bases in between. Per the germline V gene, CDR1 is MNHNY and CDR2 is SVGAGI (reference sequence). In DNA form, the CDR3 reads TGTGCCAGCAGTTCCCTATACGAGGGCGACACTGAAGCTTTCTTT. Translation gives CASSSLYEGDTEAFF.

The J gene is TRBJ1-1, the V gene TRBV18; D not resolved. The CDR3 has 11 residues. V was pared by 6 bases and J by 6 bases, with 8 bases between. Germline lookup yields CDR1 KGHSH and CDR2 LQKENI. Here the CDR3 DNA reads TGTGCCAGCTCGGCGCAACCTGAAGCTTTCTTT. Residues: CASSAQPEAFF.